This TCR beta chain was profiled in a study of CXCR3-negative and CXCR3-positive naive CD8 T cells. At approximately 300,000 cells each, triplicate sorts were carried out for each CD8+ T cell subset. Study-wide results and caveats: Comparison of naive cells showed more hydrophobic TRB CDR3s in CXCR3-positive than in CXCR3-negative naive cells.

The CDR3 is 12 residues long. Germline V gene data show CDR1 as PRHDT and CDR2 as FYEKMQ (reference sequence). UMI-labeled 5' RACE TRB cDNA libraries were prepared from the cells. After re-calling the 5' RACE reads, TCRdb lists one entry per CDR3 protein, DNA absent. This sample's table has 84,000 or so distinct CDR3 sequences. A note on this clonotype: As yet, its antigen is unknown.

J is TRBJ2-1 and V is TRBV13. This clonotype originated in a human donor in good health. Some clones in this sample may be carry-over from other donors' samples. The specimen was naive CXCR3+ CD8+ T cells from blood. Stated subset: CD45RO-CCR7+CD27+CD95- naive CD8+ T cells expressing CXCR3 (TNR3+). This chain's CDR3 is CASTQPNNEQFF.